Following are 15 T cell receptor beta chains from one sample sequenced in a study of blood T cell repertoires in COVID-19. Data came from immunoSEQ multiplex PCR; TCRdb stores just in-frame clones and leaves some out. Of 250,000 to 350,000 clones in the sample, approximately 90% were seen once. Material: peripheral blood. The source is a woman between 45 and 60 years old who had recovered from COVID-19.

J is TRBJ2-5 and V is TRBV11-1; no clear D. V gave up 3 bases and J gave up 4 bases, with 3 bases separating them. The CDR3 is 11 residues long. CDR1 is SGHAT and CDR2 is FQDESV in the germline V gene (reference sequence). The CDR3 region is CASSLRETQYF. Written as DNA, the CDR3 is TGTGCCAGCAGCTTGAGAGAGACCCAGTACTTC.

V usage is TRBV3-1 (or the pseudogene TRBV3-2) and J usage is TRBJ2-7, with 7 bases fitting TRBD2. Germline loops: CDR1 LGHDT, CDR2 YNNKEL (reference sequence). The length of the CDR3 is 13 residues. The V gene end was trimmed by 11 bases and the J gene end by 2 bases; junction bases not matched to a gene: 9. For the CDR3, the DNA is TGTGCCTCGGGACGGGGGGAGACCTACGAGCAGTACTTC. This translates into CASGRGETYEQYF.

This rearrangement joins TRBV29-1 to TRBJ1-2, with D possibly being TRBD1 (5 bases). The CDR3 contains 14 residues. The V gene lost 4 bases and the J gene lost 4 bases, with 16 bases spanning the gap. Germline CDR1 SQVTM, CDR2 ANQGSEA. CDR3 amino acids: CSVGAWGESYGYTF. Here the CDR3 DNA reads TGCAGCGTTGGGGCGTGGGGCGAGAGCTATGGCTACACCTTC.

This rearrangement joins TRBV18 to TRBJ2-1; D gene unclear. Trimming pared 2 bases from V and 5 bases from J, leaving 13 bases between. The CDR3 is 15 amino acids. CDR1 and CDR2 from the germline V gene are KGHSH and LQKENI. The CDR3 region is CASSPFTEPNNEQFF. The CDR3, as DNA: TGTGCCAGCTCACCATTTACAGAGCCCAACAATGAGCAGTTCTTC.

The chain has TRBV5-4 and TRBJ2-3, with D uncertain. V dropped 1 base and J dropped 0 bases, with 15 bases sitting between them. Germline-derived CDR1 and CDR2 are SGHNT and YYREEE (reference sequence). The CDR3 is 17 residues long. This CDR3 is CASSLYRAIFSTDTQYF. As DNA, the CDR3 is TGTGCCAGCAGCTTGTATCGAGCGATATTTAGCACAGATACGCAGTATTTT.

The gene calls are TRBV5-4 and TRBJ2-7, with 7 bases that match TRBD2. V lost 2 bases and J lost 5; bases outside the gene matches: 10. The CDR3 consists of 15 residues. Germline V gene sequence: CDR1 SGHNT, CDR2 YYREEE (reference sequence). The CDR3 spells CASSFYSRESHEQYF. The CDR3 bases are TGTGCCAGCAGCTTCTACTCGCGGGAGTCCCACGAGCAGTACTTC.

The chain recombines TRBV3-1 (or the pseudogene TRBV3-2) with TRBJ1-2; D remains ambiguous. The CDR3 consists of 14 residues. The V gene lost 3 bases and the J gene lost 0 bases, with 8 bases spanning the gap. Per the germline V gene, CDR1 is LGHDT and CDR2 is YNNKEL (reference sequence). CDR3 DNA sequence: TGTGCCAGCAGCCACCTAACAGCTAACTATGGCTACACCTTC. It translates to CASSHLTANYGYTF.

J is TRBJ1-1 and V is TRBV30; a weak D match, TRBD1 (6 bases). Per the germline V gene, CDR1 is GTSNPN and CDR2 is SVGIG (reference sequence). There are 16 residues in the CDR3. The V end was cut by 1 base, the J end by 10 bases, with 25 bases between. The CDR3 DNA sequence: TGTGCCTGGAGTGCCTGGACAGTAAAAGGACAGCAGGCAGCTTTCTTT. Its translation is CAWSAWTVKGQQAAFF.

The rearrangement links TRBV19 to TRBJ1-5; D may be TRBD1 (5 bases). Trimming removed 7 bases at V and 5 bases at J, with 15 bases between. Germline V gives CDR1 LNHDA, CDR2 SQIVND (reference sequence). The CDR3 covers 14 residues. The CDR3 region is CASTRITGDQPQHF. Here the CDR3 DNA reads TGTGCCAGTACCCGGATCACGGGGGATCAGCCCCAGCATTTT. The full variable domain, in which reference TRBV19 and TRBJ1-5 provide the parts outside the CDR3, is DGGITQSPKYLFRKEGQNVTLSCEQNLNHDAMYWYRQDPGQGLRLIYYSQIVNDFQKGDIAEGYSVSREKKESFPLTVTSAQKNPTAFYLCASTRITGDQPQHFGDGTRLSIL.

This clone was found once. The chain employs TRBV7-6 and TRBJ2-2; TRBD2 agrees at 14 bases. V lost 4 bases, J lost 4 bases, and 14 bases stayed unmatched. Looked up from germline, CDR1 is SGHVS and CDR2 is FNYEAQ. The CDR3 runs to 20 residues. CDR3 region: CASSSNHPGLAGVGTGELFF. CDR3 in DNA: TGTGCCAGCAGCTCTAATCACCCGGGACTAGCGGGAGTGGGCACCGGGGAGCTGTTTTTT.

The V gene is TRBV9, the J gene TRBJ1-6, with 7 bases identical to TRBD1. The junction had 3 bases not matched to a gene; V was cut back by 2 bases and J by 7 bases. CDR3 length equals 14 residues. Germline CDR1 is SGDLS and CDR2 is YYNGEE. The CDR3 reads CASSVTGENSPLHF. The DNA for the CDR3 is TGTGCCAGCAGCGTCACAGGGGAGAATTCACCCCTCCACTTT.

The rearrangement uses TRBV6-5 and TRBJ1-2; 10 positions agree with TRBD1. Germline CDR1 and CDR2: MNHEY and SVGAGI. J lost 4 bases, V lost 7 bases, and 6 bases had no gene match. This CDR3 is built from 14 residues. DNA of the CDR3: TGTGCCAGCAAACCGGGACAGGGGATCTATGGCTACACCTTC. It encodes CASKPGQGIYGYTF.

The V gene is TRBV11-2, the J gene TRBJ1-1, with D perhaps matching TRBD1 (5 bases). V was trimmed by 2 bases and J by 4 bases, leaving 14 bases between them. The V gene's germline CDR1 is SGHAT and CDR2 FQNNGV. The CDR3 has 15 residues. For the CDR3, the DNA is TGTGCCAGCAGCTTAATGGGGGGGATAAGCACTGAAGCTTTCTTT. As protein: CASSLMGGISTEAFF.

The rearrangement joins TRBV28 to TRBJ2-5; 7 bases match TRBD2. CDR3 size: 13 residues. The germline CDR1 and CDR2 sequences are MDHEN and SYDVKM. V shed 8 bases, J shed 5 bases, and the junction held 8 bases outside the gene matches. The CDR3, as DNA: TGTGCCAGCGCTACCAACGGGGGGGAGACCCAGTACTTC. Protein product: CASATNGGETQYF.

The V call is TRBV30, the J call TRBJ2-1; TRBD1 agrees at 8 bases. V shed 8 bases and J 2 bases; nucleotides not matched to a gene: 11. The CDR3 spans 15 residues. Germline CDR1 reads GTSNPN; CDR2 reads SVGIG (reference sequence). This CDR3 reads CALSADRGAYNEQFF. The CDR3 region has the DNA TGTGCCCTATCCGCCGACAGGGGCGCCTACAATGAGCAGTTCTTC.